These 11 T cell receptor beta chains were all obtained from the same sample, sequenced in a study of blood T cells in healthy people across ages. Alongside a J-beta primer mix, a sample-barcoded 5' primer served in a second PCR lasting roughly 7 to 11 cycles. TCRdb re-called the 5' RACE reads through MiXCR, storing one row per CDR3 protein. The sample has roughly 800,000 distinct CDR3 sequences; roughly 25% are singletons. The same sample was also used in a study of T cells of mothers and their children.

The sample comprised blood. These receptors were obtained from a boy between 10 and 17 years old in good health.

This clonotype has only a few counts. The rearrangement uses TRBV4-1 and TRBJ2-1, with D hard to call. V was cut by 5 bases and J by 2 bases, with 19 bases left in between. CDR1 and CDR2 (germline): MGHRA, YSYEKL. The CDR3 is made up of 17 amino acids. This CDR3 reads CASSIDPNQTPYNEQFF. CDR3 in DNA: TGCGCCAGCAGCATAGACCCAAACCAAACACCCTACAATGAGCAGTTCTTC.

J is TRBJ2-1 and V is TRBV24-1; TRBD2 is a possible D gene (8 bases). The CDR3 consists of 17 residues. The V end lost 3 bases, the J end lost 6 bases, and 20 bases lay between the germline ends. Germline V gene lookup returns CDR1 KGHDR and CDR2 SFDVKD. The CDR3 region has the DNA TGTGCCACCAGTGATGAGATAGCGGGACAGAACCTCAATGAGCAGTTCTTC. Protein product: CATSDEIAGQNLNEQFF.

The rearrangement joins TRBV19 to TRBJ1-1; perhaps TRBD1 as D (5 bases). Deletions cut 3 bases from V and 3 bases from J, with 14 bases between. CDR3 length: 15 amino acids. Germline lookup yields CDR1 LNHDA and CDR2 SQIVND (reference sequence). CDR3 loop: CASSIWGERDTEAFF. CDR3 sequence (DNA): TGTGCCAGTAGTATTTGGGGGGAAAGGGACACTGAAGCTTTCTTT.

This chain joins TRBV7-8 and TRBJ1-3, with D possibly matching TRBD1 (5 bases). This CDR3 is built from 16 residues. Germline CDR1 reads SGHVS; CDR2 reads FQNEAQ. V was pared by 1 base and J by 0 bases, with 10 bases between. Here the CDR3 DNA reads TGTGCCAGCAGCTTAGGGGGGGTCGGCTCTGGAAACACCATATATTTT. Translating it yields CASSLGGVGSGNTIYF.

Only a few counts were recorded for this clonotype. The CDR3 nucleotides are TGTGCCAGCAGTTTTTCGGCCGACGGGTTGGCGGAGCTGTTTTTT. It is translated as CASSFSADGLAELFF. J is TRBJ2-2 and V is TRBV12-3 or TRBV12-4; D gene uncertain. This CDR3 has 15 residues. The germline V and J ends were trimmed by 3 bases and 10 bases, with 18 bases remaining between them.

This sequence joins TRBV11-2 and TRBJ2-5; 7 bases match TRBD2. The end of the DNA is better explained by TRBJ2-1, so the J call may be wrong. Germline loops: CDR1 SGHAT, CDR2 FQNNGV. CDR3 size: 12 residues. CDR3: CASNSGLHEQFF. The CDR3 coding sequence is TGTGCCAGCAACTCGGGACTACATGAGCAGTTCTTC.

The sample holds a few counts of this clonotype. CDR3: CASSTTQGATTNEKLFF. CDR3 DNA sequence: TGTGCCAGCAGCACGACACAGGGAGCAACAACTAATGAAAAACTGTTTTTT. The V call is TRBV5-5, the J call TRBJ1-4; possibly TRBD1 for D (6 bases). Trimming stripped 4 bases from V and 0 bases from J, with 16 bases between. This CDR3 has 17 amino acids. CDR1 and CDR2 (germline): SGHKS, YYEKEE (reference sequence).

The chain has TRBV12-3 or TRBV12-4 and TRBJ1-5; unclear D gene. V was clipped by 5 bases and J by 2 bases, with 10 bases between them. The CDR3 covers 14 residues. Here the CDR3 DNA reads TGTGCCAGCAGTACTCTGGGCCGCAATCAGCCCCAGCATTTT. It specifies CASSTLGRNQPQHF.

This clonotype appeared a few times. The chain is built from TRBV2 and TRBJ1-4; D gene ambiguous. V was clipped by 1 base and J by 3 bases, with 9 bases between them. The CDR3 runs to 15 residues. Germline assignment: CDR1 SNHLY and CDR2 FYNNEI. The CDR3 loop reads CASSEERRPNEKLFF. CDR3 DNA: TGTGCCAGCAGTGAAGAGAGGCGCCCTAATGAAAAACTGTTTTTT.

This clonotype was counted a few times. The chain joins TRBV28 to TRBJ1-2; D is possibly TRBD1 (6 bases). Germline lookup yields CDR1 MDHEN and CDR2 SYDVKM. The V end was cut by 5 bases, the J end by 8 bases, with 15 bases between. The CDR3 is 13 amino acids. CDR3: CASSPTTGNGYTF. The CDR3 DNA reads as TGTGCCAGCAGTCCCACCACAGGGAACGGCTACACCTTC.

This clonotype was detected a few times. The rearrangement joins TRBV12-3 or TRBV12-4 to TRBJ2-6, with TRBD1 matching 7 bases. The CDR3 sequence is 17 residues long. V lost 6 bases and J lost 3; bases outside the gene matches: 11. As DNA, the CDR3 is TGTGCCAGCAGGGGGGCAGGGGGATCTTTTGGGGCCAACGTCCTGACTTTC. Amino acid sequence: CASRGAGGSFGANVLTF.